The entry below describes one T cell receptor (beta chain). Original methodology: Scientists estimated how many nucleated cells there were by amplifying reference gene primers. The assay was immunoSEQ multiplex PCR, and TCRdb's table has in-frame clones only and misses some. That table supplies the V and J calls and clone size; D and trimming were determined from the DNA. The table records 200,000 to 250,000 clones, 75% to 85% of them present only once. The sample originates from a study of blood T cell repertoires in COVID-19. The V and J ends lost 4 bases and 2 bases, in that order; junction bases with no gene match: 4. This CDR3 has 15 amino acids. Germline CDR1 and CDR2: LNHNV and YYDKDF (reference sequence).

This chain links TRBV15 with TRBJ2-3; 9 positions match TRBD2. The origin of this receptor is a woman younger than 45 with COVID-19, enrolled during active disease. The sample was peripheral blood. The CDR3 DNA sequence: TGTGCCACCAGCAATGGCGGGGGGGCCACAGATACGCAGTATTTT. It translates to CATSNGGGATDTQYF.